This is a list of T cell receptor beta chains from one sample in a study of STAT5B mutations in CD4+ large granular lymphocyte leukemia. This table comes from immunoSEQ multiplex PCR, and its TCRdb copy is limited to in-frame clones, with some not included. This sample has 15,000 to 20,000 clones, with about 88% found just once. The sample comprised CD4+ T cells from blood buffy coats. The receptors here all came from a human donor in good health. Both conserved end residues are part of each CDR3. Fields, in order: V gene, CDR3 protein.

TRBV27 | CASSPWSASTDTQYF
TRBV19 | CASRRGQGYNSPLHF
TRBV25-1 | CASIGRLNTEAFF
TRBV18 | CASSPPGLEADTGELFF
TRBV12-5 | CASGAGNSKNIQYF
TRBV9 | CASSVDISGSSYNEQFF
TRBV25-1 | CASTPSGGSYEQFF
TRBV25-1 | CASSPYGASGLGEQFF
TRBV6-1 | CASRDWTGGYEQYF
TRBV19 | CASRRVVGGRWANVLTF
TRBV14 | CASSQVAGKSGNTIYF
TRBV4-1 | CASSTEGTSGNTIYF
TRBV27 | CASSNQGSGNQPQHF
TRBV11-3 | CASSLTLAGYNEQFF
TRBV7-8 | CASSLAGANTDTQYF
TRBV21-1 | CASSPGHLRETYEQYF
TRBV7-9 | CASSSGTSSYNEQFF
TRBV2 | CASPRSGEGRRNEQFF
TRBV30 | CAWSGGDQETQYF
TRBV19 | CASSMRDRGVYEQYF
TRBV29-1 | CSLDRGDVEDGYTF
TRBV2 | CASSEYPSPGGYTF
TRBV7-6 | CASSATGPLEKLFF
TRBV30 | CAWSERPNEPQHF
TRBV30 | CAWSEFGRAGNQPQHF
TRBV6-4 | CASSDSSRGIIRYTF
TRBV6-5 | CASAQREGTYEQYF
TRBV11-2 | CASSLDQGHAFEEYF
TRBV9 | CASSVDGQTYNEQFF
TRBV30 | CAWSPMDRAAQPQHF
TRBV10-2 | CASSQGLAGGPDTQYF
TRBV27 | CASSSAGLPYEQYF
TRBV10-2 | CASSGGHPYEQYF
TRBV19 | CASSSWVGNEQYF
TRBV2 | CASSGTSGRGTDTQYF
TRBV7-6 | CASSLNPAGMQETQYF
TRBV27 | CATSSGRLTGELFF
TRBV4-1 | CASSLQGQGYEKLFF
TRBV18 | CASSPDRDRGTEAFF
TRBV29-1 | CSVERGASYTF
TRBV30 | CAWSPRLAGDQETQYF
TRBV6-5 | CASSRAVPNVLTF
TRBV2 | CASTWTSVAKNIQYF
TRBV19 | CASSSQTSAEQYF
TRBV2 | CASSTGGEGNQPQHF
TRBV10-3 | CAIRNSGRVPSEQFF
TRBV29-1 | CSVEVGGFKGYGYTF
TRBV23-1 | CASSQSSGSGNQPQHF
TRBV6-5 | CASSYKVFGGYTF
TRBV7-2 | CASSLVRETQYF
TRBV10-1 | CASSRQPDYGYTF
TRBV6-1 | CASSELMGPFF
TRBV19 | CASSRDRGQNTQYF
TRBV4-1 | CASSQPRVTDSSYEQYF
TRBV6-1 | CASRAGLAGVGEQFF
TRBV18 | CASSTRTGPTEAFF
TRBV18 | CASSPAADTHGYTF
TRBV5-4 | CASSLGLAATDTQYF